Below are 25 T cell receptor beta chains sequenced from a single sample in a study of blood T cell repertoires in COVID-19. Profiling relied on immunoSEQ multiplex PCR, and the TCRdb table lists in-frame clones only, not all of them. Of fewer than 400,000 clones detected, around 88% appear once; the ten largest clones hold just under 3%. The sample taken for sequencing was peripheral blood. The origin of the receptors is a man aged 25-45 years with active or convalescent COVID-19.

The V call is TRBV5-1, the J call TRBJ2-3; TRBD2 aligns across 12 bases. Germline loops: CDR1 SGHRS, CDR2 YFSETQ. The CDR3 loop spans 16 amino acids. V was clipped by 5 bases and J by 4 bases; unmatched bases: 8. Here the CDR3 reads CASRPSSGRAPDTQYF. CDR3 DNA: TGCGCCAGCAGGCCCTCTAGCGGGAGGGCCCCAGATACGCAGTATTTT.

The chain combines TRBV5-4 with TRBJ1-6; D perhaps matches TRBD1 (5 bases). The CDR3 is 15 amino acids. V was cut by 2 bases and J by 10 bases, with 16 bases left in between. From germline, CDR1 is SGHNT and CDR2 YYREEE (reference sequence). The CDR3: CASSLGPGSSSPLHF. CDR3 sequence (DNA): TGTGCCAGCAGCTTAGGCCCAGGGTCATCCTCACCCCTCCACTTT. Based on the CDR3 plus reference TRBV5-4 and TRBJ1-6, the full variable domain is ETGVTQSPTHLIKTRGQQVTLRCSSQSGHNTVSWYQQALGQGPQFIFQYYREEENGRGNFPPRFSGLQFPNYSSELNVNALELDDSALYLCASSLGPGSSSPLHFGNGTRLTVT.

This chain connects TRBV15 to TRBJ1-6; D gene unclear. V lost 5 bases to trimming and J lost 7 bases, with 15 bases between them. This CDR3 has 15 amino acids. CDR1 LNHNV and CDR2 YYDKDF come from the germline V gene (reference sequence). In DNA, the CDR3 is TGTGCCACCAGCGGAGCCCGAGGGTTGAATTCACCCCTCCACTTT. Protein sequence: CATSGARGLNSPLHF.

CDR3 protein: CASSQDPGQLDEQYF. The CDR3 nucleotides read TGTGCCAGCAGCCAAGATCCGGGACAGTTGGACGAGCAGTACTTC. This chain connects TRBV4-2 to TRBJ2-7; the match to TRBD1 covers 7 bases. Germline loops: CDR1 LGHNA, CDR2 YNFKEQ. The CDR3 contains 15 residues. V shed 0 bases and J 5 bases; nucleotides not matched to a gene: 7.

This clone was seen a few times. The chain couples TRBV9 to TRBJ1-5, with D uncertain. Between the trimmed V and J ends, which lost 4 bases and 2 bases, there was a span of 10 bases. Germline assignment: CDR1 SGDLS and CDR2 YYNGEE. The CDR3 has 14 amino acids. This CDR3 is CASSPGEGNQPQHF. CDR3 in DNA: TGTGCCAGCAGCCCCGGGGAGGGCAATCAGCCCCAGCATTTT.

This clone has a single count. V gene TRBV2 combines with J gene TRBJ1-4; TRBD1 is a possible D gene (5 bases). This CDR3 is built from 14 residues. The germline V and J ends were trimmed by 6 bases and 4 bases, with 12 bases remaining between them. In germline, CDR1 is SNHLY, CDR2 FYNNEI. The CDR3 nucleotides read TGTGCCAGCAGGGTAGACAGCTTTAATGAAAAACTGTTTTTT. Its protein product is CASRVDSFNEKLFF.

This clone was seen once. The rearrangement joins TRBV3-1 (or the pseudogene TRBV3-2) to TRBJ1-5; D uncertain. CDR3 length equals 13 residues. Germline V gene data show CDR1 as LGHDT and CDR2 as YNNKEL (reference sequence). The V end lost 2 bases, the J end lost 7 bases, and 9 bases lay between the germline ends. CDR3 in DNA: TGTGCCAGCAGCCAATTCATAGCCCAGCCCCAGCATTTT. Protein: CASSQFIAQPQHF.

The chain is built from TRBV25-1 and TRBJ2-7, with TRBD1 matching 11 bases. V gave up 1 base and J gave up 1 base; unmatched junction bases: 9. The CDR3 contains 18 residues. Germline assignment: CDR1 MGHDK and CDR2 SYGVNS. The CDR3 nucleotides read TGTGCCAGCAGTGAATTGGGTGTGGGGACAGGGGGTTCCTACGAGCAGTACTTC. It translates to CASSELGVGTGGSYEQYF.

For the CDR3, the DNA is TGTGCCATCAGTGAGTCGGGGGCCGAAAAACTGTTTTTT. This sequence encodes CAISESGAEKLFF. The chain combines TRBV10-3 with TRBJ1-4, with D perhaps matching TRBD1 (6 bases). The CDR3 extends over 13 amino acids. From germline, CDR1 is ENHRY and CDR2 SYGVKD. The ends were cut back, 0 bases at V and 8 bases at J, with 7 bases in the middle.

The chain carries TRBV5-4 and TRBJ2-3; 9 nucleotides line up with TRBD2. The trim removed 0 bases at V and 7 bases at J, leaving 9 bases unmatched. The CDR3 loop spans 16 amino acids. Germline V gene data show CDR1 as SGHNT and CDR2 as YYREEE (reference sequence). The CDR3 sequence: CASSLELAGVGHTQYF. The CDR3 DNA follows: TGTGCCAGCAGCTTGGAACTAGCGGGCGTGGGTCATACGCAGTATTTT.

This chain joins TRBV30 and TRBJ2-2; D remains ambiguous. V lost 2 bases, J lost 6 bases, and 10 bases lay in between. The germline CDR1 and CDR2 sequences are GTSNPN and SVGIG (reference sequence). This CDR3 comprises 13 residues. The CDR3 DNA sequence: TGTGCCTGGAGTAGTCAGGCACCCGGGGAGCTGTTTTTT. Residues: CAWSSQAPGELFF.

The CDR3 DNA reads as TGTGCCAGTAGTATATGGGACAGGCCCACTACCTCTGGGGCCAACGTCCTGACTTTC. Its protein is CASSIWDRPTTSGANVLTF. J is TRBJ2-6 and V is TRBV19, with 8 bases identical to TRBD1. Germline CDR1 is LNHDA and CDR2 is SQIVND (reference sequence). Unmatched junction bases numbered 9, after V lost 2 bases and J lost 0 bases. The CDR3 length is 19 residues. Together with reference TRBV19 and TRBJ2-6, the CDR3 gives the full variable domain: DGGITQSPKYLFRKEGQNVTLSCEQNLNHDAMYWYRQDPGQGLRLIYYSQIVNDFQKGDIAEGYSVSREKKESFPLTVTSAQKNPTAFYLCASSIWDRPTTSGANVLTFGAGSRLTVL.

The rearrangement uses TRBV12-1 and TRBJ2-2; no check of the table's D call, TRBD1, against the DNA was made. TRBV12-1 counts as a pseudogene. The CDR3 extends over 14 amino acids. The CDR3 spells CASSFTGDTGELFF. The DNA for the CDR3 is TGTGCCAGCAGCTTTACAGGGGACACCGGGGAGCTGTTTTTT.

The gene calls are TRBV6-4 and TRBJ1-5; TRBD1 is a possible D gene (5 bases). Germline V CDR1 and CDR2: MRHNA, SNTAGT. The length of the CDR3 is 13 residues. The ends were cut back, 6 bases at V and 1 base at J, with 7 bases in the middle. The CDR3: CASSRESNQPQHF. In DNA form, the CDR3 reads TGTGCCAGCAGCAGGGAAAGCAATCAGCCCCAGCATTTT.

This clone was picked up one time. Mismatch with germline at one junction end may stem from a read error. CDR3 DNA: TGCGCCAGCAGTAAGTCGACACAAAATCAGCCCCAGCATTTT. The encoded protein is CASSKSTQNQPQHF. The V call is TRBV10-2, the J call TRBJ1-5; D unresolved. Germline V gives CDR1 WSHSY, CDR2 SAAADI. The CDR3 length is 14 residues.

This clone was recorded once. The CDR3 DNA sequence: TGCGCCAGCAGCTTGGAGACAGGGTATGCTTCTGACTATGGCTACACCTTC. The encoded protein is CASSLETGYASDYGYTF. The V call is TRBV5-1, the J call TRBJ1-2; TRBD1 matches 7 bases. J gave up 3 bases and V 0 bases, and 11 bases lay outside the gene matches. CDR1 is SGHRS, CDR2 YFSETQ, per germline. This CDR3 contains 17 residues.

The rearrangement joins TRBV18 to TRBJ2-2; 10 nucleotides align to TRBD2. The germline CDR1 and CDR2 sequences are KGHSH and LQKENI. V lost 6 bases to trimming and J lost 3 bases; unmatched junction nucleotides: 4. The CDR3 extends over 15 amino acids. CDR3 DNA sequence: TGTGCCAGCTCTCAAAGCGGGAGGGACACCGGGGAGCTGTTTTTT. It is translated as CASSQSGRDTGELFF.

This chain connects TRBV27 to TRBJ2-2; 11 nucleotides align to TRBD2. CDR3 size: 16 residues. Germline V gene data show CDR1 as MNHEY and CDR2 as SMNVEV (reference sequence). Trimming at V came to 8 bases and at J to 4 bases, leaving 9 bases not matched to a gene. In DNA, the CDR3 is TGTGCCAGCTCCGATAGCGGGGGGGCCGCCACCGGGGAGCTGTTTTTT. Its translation is CASSDSGGAATGELFF.

This chain uses TRBV15 with TRBJ2-2, with 8 bases that match TRBD1. After removal of 5 bases from V and 7 bases from J, the junction contained 9 bases not matched to a gene. Looked up from germline, CDR1 is LNHNV and CDR2 is YYDKDF (reference sequence). The CDR3 is 15 amino acids. The CDR3 here is CATSAYWTGFGELFF. CDR3 DNA sequence: TGTGCCACCAGCGCGTACTGGACAGGGTTCGGGGAGCTGTTTTTT.

The rearrangement links TRBV10-3 to TRBJ1-2; D call uncertain. V was cut by 1 base and J by 4 bases, with 10 bases left in between. This CDR3 spans 14 amino acids. Germline lookup yields CDR1 ENHRY and CDR2 SYGVKD. Written as DNA, the CDR3 is TGTGCCATCAGTGAGTACGGGGATTCCTATGGCTACACCTTC. It codes for CAISEYGDSYGYTF.

This sequence joins TRBV7-9 and TRBJ2-7, with TRBD1 matching 7 bases. After removal of 6 bases from V and 2 bases from J, the junction contained 7 bases not matched to a gene. Germline V lookup: CDR1 SEHNR, CDR2 FQNEAQ (reference sequence). CDR3 length: 14 amino acids. The CDR3 is CASRSPGQPYEQYF. CDR3 bases: TGTGCCAGCAGGTCGCCGGGACAGCCCTACGAGCAGTACTTC.

The chain couples TRBV12-3 or TRBV12-4 to TRBJ2-1, with D uncertain. There are 13 residues in the CDR3. Trimming stripped 5 bases from V and 4 bases from J, with 9 bases between. CDR3 sequence reads: CASSPETYNEQFF. CDR3 bases: TGTGCCAGCAGTCCAGAGACATACAATGAGCAGTTCTTC.

The rearrangement joins TRBV29-1 to TRBJ2-7, with TRBD1 as a possible D gene (6 bases). The CDR3 is made up of 13 amino acids. CDR1 is SQVTM and CDR2 is ANQGSEA in the germline V gene. Trimming took off 6 bases at V and 0 bases at J, with 12 bases between the two ends. DNA for the CDR3: TGCAGCGTATCCGGGACAAACTCCTACGAGCAGTACTTC. Its translation is CSVSGTNSYEQYF.

The rearrangement uses TRBV5-1 and TRBJ2-4; 11 nucleotides line up with TRBD2. The CDR3 extends over 16 amino acids. The V and J ends lost 3 bases and 6 bases, in that order; junction bases with no gene match: 8. CDR1 and CDR2 from the germline V gene are SGHRS and YFSETQ. CDR3 nucleotide sequence: TGCGCCAGCAGCTCGTTAGCGGGAGGGATTTTAAACATTCAGTACTTC. Amino acids: CASSSLAGGILNIQYF.

V gene TRBV6-5 combines with J gene TRBJ2-3, with TRBD1 identical over 7 bases. CDR3 size: 13 residues. From germline, CDR1 is MNHEY and CDR2 SVGAGI. Trimming took 6 bases from V and 2 from J; bases not matched to a gene: 2. CDR3 region: CASREGATDTQYF. The CDR3 DNA is TGTGCCAGCAGAGAGGGGGCCACAGATACGCAGTATTTT.